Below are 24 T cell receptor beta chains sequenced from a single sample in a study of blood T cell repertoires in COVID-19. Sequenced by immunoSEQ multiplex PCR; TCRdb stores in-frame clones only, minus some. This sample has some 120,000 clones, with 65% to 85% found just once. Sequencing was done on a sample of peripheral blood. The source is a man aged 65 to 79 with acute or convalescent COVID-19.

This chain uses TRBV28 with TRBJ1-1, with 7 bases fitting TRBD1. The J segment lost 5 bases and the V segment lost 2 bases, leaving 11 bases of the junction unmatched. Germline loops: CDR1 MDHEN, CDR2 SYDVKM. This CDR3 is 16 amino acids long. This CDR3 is CASSLGIGQEGTEAFF. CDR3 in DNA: TGTGCCAGCAGTTTAGGGATCGGACAGGAAGGAACTGAAGCTTTCTTT.

As DNA, the CDR3 is TGCAGCGTTGAGGAAAGGGAGGACGAGCAGTACTTC. Encoded protein: CSVEEREDEQYF. The chain uses TRBV29-1 and TRBJ2-7; weak D call: TRBD2 (6 bases). The germline V gene has CDR1 SQVTM and CDR2 ANQGSEA. V lost 3 bases, J lost 5 bases, and 11 bases lay in between. This CDR3 contains 12 residues.

The CDR3: CASSLARGTNYGYTF. CDR3 sequence (DNA): TGTGCCAGCAGCTTAGCTCGGGGTACTAACTATGGCTACACCTTC. The rearrangement joins TRBV7-2 to TRBJ1-2, with D hard to call. Germline CDR1 reads SGHTA; CDR2 reads FQGNSA. This CDR3 is 15 amino acids long. V lost 0 bases and J 0 bases, leaving 8 bases between the germline ends.

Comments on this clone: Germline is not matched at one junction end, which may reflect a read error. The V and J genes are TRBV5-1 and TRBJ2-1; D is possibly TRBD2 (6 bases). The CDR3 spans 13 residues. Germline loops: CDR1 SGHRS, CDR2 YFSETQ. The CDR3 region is CASNLGRYNEQFF. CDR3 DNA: TGCGCCAGCAACTTGGGGAGGTACAATGAGCAGTTCTTC.

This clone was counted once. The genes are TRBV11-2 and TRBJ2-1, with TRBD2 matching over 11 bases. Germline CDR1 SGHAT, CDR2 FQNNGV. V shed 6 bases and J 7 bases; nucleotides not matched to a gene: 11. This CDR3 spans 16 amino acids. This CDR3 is CASRNTLAGGFNEQFF. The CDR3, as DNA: TGTGCCAGCAGGAATACTCTAGCGGGGGGTTTTAATGAGCAGTTCTTC.

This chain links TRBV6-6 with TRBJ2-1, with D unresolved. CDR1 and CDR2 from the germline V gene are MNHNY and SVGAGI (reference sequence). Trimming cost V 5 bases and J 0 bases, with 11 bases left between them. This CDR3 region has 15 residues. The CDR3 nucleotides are TGTGCCAGCAGTCCTTACTACGGCTCCTACAATGAGCAGTTCTTC. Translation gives CASSPYYGSYNEQFF.

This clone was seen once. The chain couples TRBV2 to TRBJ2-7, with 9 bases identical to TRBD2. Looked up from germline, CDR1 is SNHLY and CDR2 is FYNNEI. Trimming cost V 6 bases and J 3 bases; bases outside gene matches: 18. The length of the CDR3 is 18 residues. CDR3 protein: CASSRMDGRGGARYEQYF. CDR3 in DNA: TGTGCCAGCAGCAGGATGGATGGGCGGGGGGGGGCCCGCTACGAGCAGTACTTC.

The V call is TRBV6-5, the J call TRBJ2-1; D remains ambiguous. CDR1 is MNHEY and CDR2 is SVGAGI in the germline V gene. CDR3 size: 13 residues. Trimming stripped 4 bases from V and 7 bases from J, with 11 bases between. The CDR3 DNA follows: TGTGCCAGCAGTTTAAAGATACAGAATGAGCAGTTCTTC. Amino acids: CASSLKIQNEQFF.

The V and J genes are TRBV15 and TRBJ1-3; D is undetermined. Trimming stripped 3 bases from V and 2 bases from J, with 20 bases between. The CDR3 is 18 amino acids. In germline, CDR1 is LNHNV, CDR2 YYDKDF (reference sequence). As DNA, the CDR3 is TGTGCCACCAGCAGTGAGGTCGGATTCGAGTTCCCTGGAAACACCATATATTTT. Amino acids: CATSSEVGFEFPGNTIYF.

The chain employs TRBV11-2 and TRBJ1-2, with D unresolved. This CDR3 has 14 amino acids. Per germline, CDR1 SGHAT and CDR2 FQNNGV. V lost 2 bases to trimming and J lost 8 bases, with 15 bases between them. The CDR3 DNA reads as TGTGCCAGCAGCTTACAAATGGGCCAGGTCGGCTACACCTTC. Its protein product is CASSLQMGQVGYTF.

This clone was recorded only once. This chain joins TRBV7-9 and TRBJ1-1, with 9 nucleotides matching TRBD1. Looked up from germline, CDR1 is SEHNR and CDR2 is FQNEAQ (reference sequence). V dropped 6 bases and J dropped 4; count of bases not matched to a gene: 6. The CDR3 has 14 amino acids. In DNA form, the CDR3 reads TGTGCCAGCAGACCACTGACAGGGGGCACTGAAGCTTTCTTT. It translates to CASRPLTGGTEAFF.

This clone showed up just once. The CDR3 sequence: CASSSRGGGGAQYF. Here the CDR3 DNA reads TGTGCCAGCAGTTCCAGGGGTGGGGGTGGGGCCCAGTACTTC. This chain links TRBV27 with TRBJ2-5; D is perhaps TRBD1 (6 bases). The CDR3 extends over 14 amino acids. From germline, CDR1 is MNHEY and CDR2 SMNVEV (reference sequence). Trimming removed 4 bases at V and 9 bases at J, with 18 bases between.

The CDR3 sequence is CAITPGDGYTF. CDR3 coding DNA: TGTGCCATCACCCCAGGGGATGGCTACACCTTC. The chain has TRBV10-3 and TRBJ1-2, with TRBD1 as a possible D gene (6 bases). Germline V CDR1 and CDR2: ENHRY, SYGVKD. V lost 7 bases, J lost 6 bases, and 9 bases lay in between. The CDR3 has 11 residues.

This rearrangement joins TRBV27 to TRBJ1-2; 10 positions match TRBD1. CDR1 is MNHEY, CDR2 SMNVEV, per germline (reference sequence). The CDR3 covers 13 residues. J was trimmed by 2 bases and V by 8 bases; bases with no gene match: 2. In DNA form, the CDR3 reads TGTGCCAGCGGGACAGGGGCGAACTATGGCTACACCTTC. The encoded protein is CASGTGANYGYTF.

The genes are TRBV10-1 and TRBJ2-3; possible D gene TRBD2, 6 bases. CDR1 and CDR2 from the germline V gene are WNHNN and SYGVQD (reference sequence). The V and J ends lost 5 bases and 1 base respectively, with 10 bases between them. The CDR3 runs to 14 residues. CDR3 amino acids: CASSRGLRTDTQYF. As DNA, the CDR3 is TGCGCCAGCAGTCGGGGACTCCGCACAGATACGCAGTATTTT.

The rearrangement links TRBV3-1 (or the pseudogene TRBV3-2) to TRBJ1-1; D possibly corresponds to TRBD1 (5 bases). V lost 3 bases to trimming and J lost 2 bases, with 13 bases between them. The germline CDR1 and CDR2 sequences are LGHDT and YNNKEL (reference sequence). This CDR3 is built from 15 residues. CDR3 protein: CASSHTHDRNTEAFF. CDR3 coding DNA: TGTGCCAGCAGCCACACGCACGACAGAAACACTGAAGCTTTCTTT.

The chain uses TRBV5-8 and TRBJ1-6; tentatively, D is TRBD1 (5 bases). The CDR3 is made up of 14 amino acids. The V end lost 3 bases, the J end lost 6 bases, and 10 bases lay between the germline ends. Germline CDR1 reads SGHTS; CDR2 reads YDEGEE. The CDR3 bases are TGTGCCAGCAGCTCGCAGGGTGGTAATTCACCCCTCCACTTT. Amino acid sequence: CASSSQGGNSPLHF.

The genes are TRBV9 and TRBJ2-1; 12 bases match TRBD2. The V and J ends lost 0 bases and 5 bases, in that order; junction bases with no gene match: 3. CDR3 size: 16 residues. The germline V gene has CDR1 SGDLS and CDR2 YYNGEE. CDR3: CASSVERLAGDNEQFF. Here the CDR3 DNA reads TGTGCCAGCAGCGTAGAAAGACTAGCGGGGGACAATGAGCAGTTCTTC. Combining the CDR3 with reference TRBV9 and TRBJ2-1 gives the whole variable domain DSGVTQTPKHLITATGQRVTLRCSPRSGDLSVYWYQQSLDQGLQFLIQYYNGEERAKGNILERFSAQQFPDLHSELNLSSLELGDSALYFCASSVERLAGDNEQFFGPGTRLTVL.

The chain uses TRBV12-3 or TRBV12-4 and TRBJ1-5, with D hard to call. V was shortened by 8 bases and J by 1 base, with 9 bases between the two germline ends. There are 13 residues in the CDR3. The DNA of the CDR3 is TGTGCCAGCGGGTCGGAGAGCAATCAGCCCCAGCATTTT. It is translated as CASGSESNQPQHF.

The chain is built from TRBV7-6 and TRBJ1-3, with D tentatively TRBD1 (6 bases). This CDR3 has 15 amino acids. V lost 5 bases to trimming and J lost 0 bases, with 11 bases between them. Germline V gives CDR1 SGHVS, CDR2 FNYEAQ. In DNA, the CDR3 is TGTGCCAGCAGCGCCCACAGGGTCTCTGGAAACACCATATATTTT. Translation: CASSAHRVSGNTIYF.

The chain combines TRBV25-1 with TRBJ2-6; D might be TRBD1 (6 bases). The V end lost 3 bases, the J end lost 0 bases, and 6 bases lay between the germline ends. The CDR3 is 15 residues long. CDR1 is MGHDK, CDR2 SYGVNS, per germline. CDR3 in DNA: TGTGCCAGCAGTGAGGGACACTCTGGGGCCAACGTCCTGACTTTC. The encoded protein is CASSEGHSGANVLTF. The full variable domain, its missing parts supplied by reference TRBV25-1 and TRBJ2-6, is EADIYQTPRYLVIGTGKKITLECSQTMGHDKMYWYQQDPGMELHLIHYSYGVNSTEKGDLSSESTVSRIRTEHFPLTLESARPSHTSQYLCASSEGHSGANVLTFGAGSRLTVL.

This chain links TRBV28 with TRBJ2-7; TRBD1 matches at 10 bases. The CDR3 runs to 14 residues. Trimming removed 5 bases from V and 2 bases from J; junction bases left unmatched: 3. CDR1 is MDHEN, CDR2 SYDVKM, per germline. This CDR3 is CASSGTGDTYEQYF. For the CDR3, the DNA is TGTGCCAGCAGTGGGACAGGGGACACCTACGAGCAGTACTTC.

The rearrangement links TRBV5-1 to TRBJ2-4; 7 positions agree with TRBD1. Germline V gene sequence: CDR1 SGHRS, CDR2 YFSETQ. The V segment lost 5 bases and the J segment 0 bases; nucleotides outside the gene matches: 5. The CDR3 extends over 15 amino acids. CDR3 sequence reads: CASRPTGLAKNIQYF. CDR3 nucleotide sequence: TGCGCCAGCAGGCCGACAGGGCTAGCCAAAAACATTCAGTACTTC.

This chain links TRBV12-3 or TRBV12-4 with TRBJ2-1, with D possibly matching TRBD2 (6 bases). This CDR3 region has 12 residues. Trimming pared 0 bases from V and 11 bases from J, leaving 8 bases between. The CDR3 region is CASSLAAGKQFF. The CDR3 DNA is TGTGCCAGCAGTTTAGCGGCGGGGAAGCAGTTCTTC.